This T cell receptor beta chain was captured in a study of blood T cell repertoires in COVID-19. CDR3 length: 15 residues. CDR1 is SGHVS and CDR2 is FQNEAQ in the germline V gene. V lost 5 bases and J 10 bases, leaving 18 bases between the germline ends. The repertoire was sequenced with immunoSEQ multiplex PCR; TCRdb's copy has only in-frame clones and lacks some. Of fewer than 300,000 clones listed, 75% to 95% are singletons. This clone appeared once. Sequences were obtained from peripheral blood. This TCR was sampled from a person under 35 with COVID-19, enrolled during active disease. This chain joins TRBV7-8 and TRBJ1-6, with D uncertain. The CDR3 here is CASSPDEEGPSPLHF. The DNA for the CDR3 is TGTGCCAGCAGCCCTGACGAGGAGGGCCCGTCACCCCTCCACTTT.